The 30 T cell receptor beta chains reported below all come from one sample, sequenced in a study of blood T cells in healthy people across ages. A second roughly 7 to 12 cycle PCR used barcoded and J-beta primers. One entry per CDR3 protein, called by TCRdb with MiXCR from the 5' RACE reads. The sample consists of around 940,000 distinct CDR3 sequences, roughly 51% of them appearing once. Sequencing used blood. These receptors came from a woman aged 60-70 years in good health.

The chain has TRBV3-1 and TRBJ1-1, with 7 bases fitting TRBD1. Trimming cost V 6 bases and J 5 bases; bases outside gene matches: 9. The CDR3 has 14 amino acids. Germline-derived CDR1 and CDR2 are LGHDT and YNNKEL (reference sequence). Written as DNA, the CDR3 is TGTGCCAGCAGTCACAGGGGAAGAAGTACTGAAGCTTTCTTT. It codes for CASSHRGRSTEAFF.

V gene TRBV3-1 combines with J gene TRBJ2-1; TRBD2 agrees at 9 bases. Germline assignment: CDR1 LGHDT and CDR2 YNNKEL (reference sequence). The CDR3 spans 12 residues. J was trimmed by 13 bases and V by 3 bases; bases with no gene match: 4. DNA of the CDR3: TGTGCCAGCAGCCAGGGACTAGCACGTCAGTTCTTC. Translation: CASSQGLARQFF.

This clonotype appeared a few times. Here the CDR3 reads CASSWDRGSTNEKLFF. Here the CDR3 DNA reads TGTGCCAGCAGTTGGGACAGGGGGTCCACTAATGAAAAACTGTTTTTT. The genes are TRBV12-3 or TRBV12-4 and TRBJ1-4; 11 bases align to TRBD1. The length of the CDR3 is 16 residues. V gave up 4 bases and J gave up 2 bases; unmatched junction bases: 3.

The genes are TRBV27 and TRBJ2-5, with D maybe TRBD2 (6 bases). The V gene's germline CDR1 is MNHEY and CDR2 SMNVEV (reference sequence). The V gene lost 4 bases and the J gene lost 5 bases, with 17 bases spanning the gap. This CDR3 is 15 amino acids long. As DNA, the CDR3 is TGTGCCAGCAGTTCGAGCGAAGCGGGCGGCGAGACCCAGTACTTC. Its protein product is CASSSSEAGGETQYF.

CDR3 DNA sequence: TGTGCCAGCAGTTACTCGTACCTAGCGGGAGGTGGAGATACGCAGTATTTT. As protein: CASSYSYLAGGGDTQYF. V gene TRBV6-2 or TRBV6-3 combines with J gene TRBJ2-3; 11 positions match TRBD2. Trimming took 0 bases from V and 5 from J; bases not matched to a gene: 7. This CDR3 spans 17 amino acids. Germline V gene data show CDR1 as MNHEY and CDR2 as SVGEGT.

This clonotype was detected only a few times. The chain combines TRBV10-1 with TRBJ2-3, with 8 bases that match TRBD2. V lost 2 bases, J lost 5 bases, and 9 bases stayed unmatched. Germline CDR1 reads WNHNN; CDR2 reads SYGVQD (reference sequence). The CDR3 runs 16 residues. The CDR3 loop is CASSEGLAAGGDTQYF. As DNA, the CDR3 is TGCGCCAGCAGTGAGGGACTAGCAGCGGGTGGAGATACGCAGTATTTT.

In this sample, this clonotype turned up a few times. The chain is built from TRBV6-6 and TRBJ2-7; TRBD1 matches at 7 bases. Looked up from germline, CDR1 is MNHNY and CDR2 is SVGAGI (reference sequence). This CDR3 spans 12 amino acids. CDR3 coding DNA: TGTGTCACAGGGGCGACCTCCTACGAGCAGTACTTC. Translating it yields CVTGATSYEQYF.

V usage is TRBV28 and J usage is TRBJ2-5; maybe TRBD2 (6 bases). CDR3 length: 15 residues. Germline V CDR1 and CDR2: MDHEN, SYDVKM. V dropped 5 bases and J dropped 3 bases, with 16 bases sitting between them. CDR3 nucleotides: TGTGCCAGCAGTACCCCTTGGGAGGTCGAAGAGACCCAGTACTTC. Translating it yields CASSTPWEVEETQYF.

The chain is built from TRBV6-2 or TRBV6-3 and TRBJ2-1; 7 bases map to TRBD1. Germline V gene lookup returns CDR1 MNHEY and CDR2 SVGEGT. With 0 bases clipped from V and 5 bases from J, the junction kept 7 bases outside the gene matches. This CDR3 has 16 amino acids. The chain's CDR3 is CASSYSTGQQNNEQFF. CDR3 coding DNA: TGTGCCAGCAGTTACTCCACGGGACAGCAAAACAATGAGCAGTTCTTC.

This chain connects TRBV24-1 to TRBJ2-3; no clear D. The V and J ends lost 1 base and 6 bases respectively, with 1 base between them. This CDR3 is 11 amino acids long. Per the germline V gene, CDR1 is KGHDR and CDR2 is SFDVKD. This CDR3 reads CATSDFDTQYF. Written as DNA, the CDR3 is TGTGCCACCAGTGATTTCGATACGCAGTATTTT.

The count of this clonotype is one. This chain joins TRBV7-2 and TRBJ2-7, with TRBD2 identical over 11 bases. V trimming: 6 bases; J trimming: 6 bases; junction bases outside the gene matches: 7. Germline V lookup: CDR1 SGHTA, CDR2 FQGNSA. This CDR3 region has 14 residues. CDR3 region: CASRRLAGGPEQYF. The CDR3 DNA sequence: TGTGCCAGCAGACGGTTAGCGGGAGGGCCCGAGCAGTACTTC.

This clonotype was seen a handful of times. The chain joins TRBV7-2 to TRBJ2-7; D is ambiguous. Germline V gene data show CDR1 as SGHTA and CDR2 as FQGNSA. The CDR3 totals 15 residues. V was shortened by 4 bases and J by 0 bases, with 13 bases between the two germline ends. The CDR3 region is CASSSTRIHSYEQYF. In DNA form, the CDR3 reads TGTGCCAGCAGCTCCACTCGGATCCACTCCTACGAGCAGTACTTC.

J is TRBJ1-6 and V is TRBV7-3; D may be TRBD1 (6 bases). The CDR3 runs 15 residues. V was clipped by 2 bases and J by 9 bases, with 14 bases between them. Germline loops: CDR1 SGHTA, CDR2 FQGTGA. The chain's CDR3 is CASSLSGVESSPLHF. The CDR3 nucleotides are TGTGCCAGCAGCTTATCAGGGGTGGAAAGTTCACCCCTCCACTTT.

This clonotype was seen a handful of times. This sequence joins TRBV18 and TRBJ2-7; D is unresolved. V lost 4 bases and J lost 0, with 19 bases in between. The CDR3 consists of 17 residues. The germline gives CDR1 KGHSH, CDR2 LQKENI. The CDR3 DNA reads as TGTGCCAGCTCACGGACGTCGCTAGGCGAAAGCTCCTACGAGCAGTACTTC. This sequence encodes CASSRTSLGESSYEQYF. The whole variable domain, remainder taken from reference TRBV18 and TRBJ2-7, is NAGVMQNPRHLVRRRGQEARLRCSPMKGHSHVYWYRQLPEEGLKFMVYLQKENIIDESGMPKERFSAEFPKEGPSILRIQQVVRGDSAAYFCASSRTSLGESSYEQYFGPGTRLTVT.

The chain uses TRBV10-3 and TRBJ2-1; 12 nucleotides agree with TRBD2. V gave up 5 bases and J gave up 5 bases; unmatched junction bases: 4. The CDR3 consists of 15 residues. The germline V gene encodes CDR1 ENHRY and CDR2 SYGVKD. The CDR3 nucleotides read TGTGCCATCAGTTCTAGCGGGAGGGAGAACAATGAGCAGTTCTTC. Protein: CAISSSGRENNEQFF.

The chain has TRBV4-2 and TRBJ1-2; 9 nucleotides match TRBD1. V lost 1 base and J lost 5; bases outside the gene matches: 5. CDR1 is LGHNA, CDR2 YNFKEQ, per germline. The CDR3 extends over 15 amino acids. CDR3 DNA: TGTGCCAGCAGCCAAGGCGGGACAGGGTTATATGGCTACACCTTC. It is translated as CASSQGGTGLYGYTF.

V gene TRBV20-1 combines with J gene TRBJ2-4; D not resolved. The CDR3 sequence is 15 residues long. Germline V lookup: CDR1 DFQATT, CDR2 SNEGSKA (reference sequence). V shed 0 bases and J shed 2 bases, with 11 bases lying between them. The CDR3 protein is CSARDALGSKNIQYF. As DNA, the CDR3 is TGCAGTGCTAGAGACGCCCTAGGTTCCAAAAACATTCAGTACTTC.

The chain employs TRBV4-1 and TRBJ2-1, with 11 positions matching TRBD2. The J call may be in error: the DNA end matches TRBJ2-7 better. Germline V gene sequence: CDR1 MGHRA, CDR2 YSYEKL. The CDR3 contains 16 residues. The chain's CDR3 is CASSQLLAGVSNEQYF. For the CDR3, the DNA is TGCGCCAGCAGCCAACTACTAGCGGGAGTCTCCAATGAGCAGTACTTC.

This clonotype has a handful of counts. The genes are TRBV6-6 and TRBJ2-7, with D unresolved. V was cut by 2 bases and J by 0 bases, with 5 bases left in between. Germline V gene lookup returns CDR1 MNHNY and CDR2 SVGAGI (reference sequence). The CDR3 totals 13 residues. The CDR3 reads CASSYKDSYEQYF. In DNA, the CDR3 is TGTGCCAGCAGTTACAAGGACTCCTACGAGCAGTACTTC.

The V gene is TRBV20-1, the J gene TRBJ2-7, with 7 bases matching TRBD1. The CDR3 consists of 13 residues. Germline V CDR1 and CDR2: DFQATT, SNEGSKA (reference sequence). V was clipped by 3 bases and J by 2 bases; unmatched bases: 4. This CDR3 reads CSARPGQTYEQYF. CDR3 sequence (DNA): TGCAGTGCTAGGCCGGGACAGACCTACGAGCAGTACTTC.

This clonotype was counted between two and nine times. This chain links TRBV28 with TRBJ2-1; 9 bases map to TRBD2. Germline CDR1 reads MDHEN; CDR2 reads SYDVKM. CDR3 length: 13 amino acids. V trimming: 8 bases; J trimming: 4 bases; junction bases outside the gene matches: 3. CDR3 amino acids: CASGLAGYNEQFF. The CDR3 DNA reads TGTGCCAGCGGGCTAGCGGGATACAATGAGCAGTTCTTC.

The chain couples TRBV18 to TRBJ2-5, with a possible D match to TRBD1 (5 bases). CDR3 length equals 17 residues. Deletions cut 0 bases from V and 2 bases from J, with 16 bases between. Germline-derived CDR1 and CDR2 are KGHSH and LQKENI. This CDR3 is CASSPPTVRQSQETQYF. CDR3 DNA sequence: TGTGCCAGCTCACCACCAACCGTTAGACAGTCTCAAGAGACCCAGTACTTC.

The rearrangement links TRBV6-2 or TRBV6-3 to TRBJ2-3, with 14 bases lining up with TRBD2. Germline-derived CDR1 and CDR2 are MNHEY and SVGEGT. This CDR3 region has 16 residues. V gave up 4 bases and J gave up 5 bases; unmatched junction bases: 5. CDR3 in amino acids: CASSSWTSGRRDTQYF. The CDR3 nucleotides are TGTGCCAGCAGTTCTTGGACTAGCGGGAGGAGAGATACGCAGTATTTT.

The chain is built from TRBV12-3 or TRBV12-4 and TRBJ2-7; a weak D match, TRBD1 (5 bases). The CDR3 length is 14 residues. V dropped 1 base and J dropped 5 bases, with 12 bases sitting between them. CDR3 loop: CASSLEQVLDEQYF. The CDR3 DNA reads TGTGCCAGCAGTTTAGAACAGGTTCTGGACGAGCAGTACTTC.

The chain links TRBV11-2 to TRBJ2-3; tentative D call: TRBD2 (5 bases). Trimming pared 1 base from V and 2 bases from J, leaving 16 bases between. The CDR3 consists of 17 residues. Germline V gene lookup returns CDR1 SGHAT and CDR2 FQNNGV. The CDR3 nucleotides read TGTGCCAGCAGCTTAGGAATAGGGAGTTGGGTCACAGATACGCAGTATTTT. Translation: CASSLGIGSWVTDTQYF.

This clonotype occurred a few times. The rearrangement joins TRBV20-1 to TRBJ2-1; D perhaps matches TRBD1 (6 bases). The DNA end is a closer match to TRBJ2-7, so the J assignment may be wrong. Per germline, CDR1 DFQATT and CDR2 SNEGSKA (reference sequence). The CDR3 is made up of 14 amino acids. CDR3 coding DNA: TGCAGTGCTAGAGACTACAGGGACCCCTACGAGCAGTACTTC. It specifies CSARDYRDPYEQYF.

V and J are TRBV7-8 and TRBJ2-1; no firm D call. Germline V CDR1 and CDR2: SGHVS, FQNEAQ. This CDR3 has 15 residues. V was pared by 2 bases and J by 5 bases, with 13 bases between. DNA for the CDR3: TGTGCCAGCAGCTTACGCGCGGATACAAACAATGAGCAGTTCTTC. The encoded protein is CASSLRADTNNEQFF.

This clonotype has only a few counts. The chain joins TRBV4-1 to TRBJ2-5; TRBD2 matches 7 bases. Germline lookup yields CDR1 MGHRA and CDR2 YSYEKL. CDR3 length equals 17 residues. The J segment lost 0 bases and the V segment lost 3 bases, leaving 10 bases of the junction unmatched. CDR3 bases: TGCGCCAGCAGCCAGTCAACGGGAGGAAGGTACCAAGAGACCCAGTACTTC. Translating it yields CASSQSTGGRYQETQYF.

The table lists this clonotype with a count of one. One end of the junction varies from germline; a read error may be responsible. The rearrangement links TRBV6-2 or TRBV6-3 to TRBJ2-1; the D is unclear. CDR3 length: 15 amino acids. Germline assignment: CDR1 MNHEY and CDR2 SVGEGT. CDR3 DNA sequence: TGTGCCGGCAGTTATTTAGTCAGCTCCTACAATGAGCAGTTCTTC. Translating gives CAGSYLVSSYNEQFF.

This clonotype came up a few times. The CDR3 region is CASSLPSGAEQYF. The CDR3 DNA reads as TGTGCCAGCAGCCTTCCTAGCGGGGCCGAGCAGTACTTC. This chain connects TRBV4-2 to TRBJ2-7, with TRBD2 identical over 9 bases. The CDR3 runs 13 residues. V lost 4 bases to trimming and J lost 6 bases; unmatched junction nucleotides: 4. Germline loops: CDR1 LGHNA, CDR2 YNFKEQ.